The T cell receptor beta chain under discussion was sequenced for a study of T cell responses to AZD1222 COVID-19 vaccine. Repertoires were generated with immunoSEQ multiplex PCR, while TCRdb's copy carries only in-frame clones and drops some. The sample records some 130,000 clones, about 90% being singletons. Study-wide results and caveats: Mostly white British, mostly female donors; authors suggested clonal diversity may be underestimated. Within unmutated variant regions lay the reported targets of nearly half of spike-specific TCRs. Repertoires in all cases were sampled only once the peak T cell response had passed.

This clone was detected once. The antigen is not known. V shed 5 bases and J 7 bases; nucleotides not matched to a gene: 8. The CDR3 is 14 residues long. Germline V gene lookup returns CDR1 MDHEN and CDR2 SYDVKM. The clonotype was recovered from an adult who received the AZD1222 COVID-19 vaccine. This material consisted of peripheral blood, taken 28 days after the second AZD1222 dose. The chain uses TRBV28 and TRBJ1-1; 9 nucleotides match TRBD1. CDR3: CASSTPGQGGEAFF. CDR3 DNA sequence: TGTGCCAGCAGTACCCCGGGACAGGGAGGTGAAGCTTTCTTT.